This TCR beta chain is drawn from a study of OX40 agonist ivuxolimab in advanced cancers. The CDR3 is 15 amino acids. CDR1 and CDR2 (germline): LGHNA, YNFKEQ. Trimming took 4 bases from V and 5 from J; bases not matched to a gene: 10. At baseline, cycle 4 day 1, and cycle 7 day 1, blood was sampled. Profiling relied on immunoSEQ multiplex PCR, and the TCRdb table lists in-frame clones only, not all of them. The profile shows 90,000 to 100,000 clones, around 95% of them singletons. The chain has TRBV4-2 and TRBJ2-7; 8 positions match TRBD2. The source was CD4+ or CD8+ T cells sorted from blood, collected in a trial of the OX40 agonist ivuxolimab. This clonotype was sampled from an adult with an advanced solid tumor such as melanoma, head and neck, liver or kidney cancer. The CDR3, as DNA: TGTGCCAGCAGCCTACGGGAGGGCCCGGGAAACGAGCAGTACTTC. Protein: CASSLREGPGNEQYF.